A selection of T cell receptor beta chains follows, all from one sample in a study of T-cell reconstitution after alpha-beta-depleted transplantation in children. Each CDR3 protein is one row after TCRdb ran MiXCR on the PCR reads. The table shows about 610,000 distinct CDR3 sequences, with 8% to 11% occurring only once. The sample in question was PBMCs from the stem cell graft donor, obtained from the stem cell graft. The origin of the receptors is a human donor who donated a stem cell graft to a child with acute myeloid leukemia. Both conserved end residues are trimmed from each CDR3. The order of the fields is V gene, J gene, CDR3 protein.

V gene: TRBV7-3; J gene: TRBJ2-2; CDR3 protein: ASSPTGTRAGELF
V gene: TRBV6-5; J gene: TRBJ2-7; CDR3 protein: ASSYSLEVSYEQY
V gene: TRBV6-2/TRBV6-3; J gene: TRBJ1-1; CDR3 protein: ASSLTGVNTEAF
V gene: TRBV29-1; J gene: TRBJ1-1; CDR3 protein: SVEDLGPYTEAF
V gene: TRBV5-1; J gene: TRBJ2-1; CDR3 protein: ASSLDGIGFNEQF
V gene: TRBV7-9; J gene: TRBJ1-5; CDR3 protein: ASSLADGGHKPQH
V gene: TRBV10-3; J gene: TRBJ2-7; CDR3 protein: AINPGTGNYEQY
V gene: TRBV6-2/TRBV6-3; J gene: TRBJ2-1; CDR3 protein: ASSRLAGNYNEQF
V gene: TRBV6-2/TRBV6-3; J gene: TRBJ2-7; CDR3 protein: ASRTDRSSYEQY
V gene: TRBV15; J gene: TRBJ2-4; CDR3 protein: ATSRDRRQGNLKNIQY
V gene: TRBV10-3; J gene: TRBJ2-3; CDR3 protein: AIAPGQGLDTQY
V gene: TRBV5-1; J gene: TRBJ2-7; CDR3 protein: ASSFEGTVTYEQY
V gene: TRBV7-8; J gene: TRBJ2-2; CDR3 protein: ASSSGGTNTGELF
V gene: TRBV10-3; J gene: TRBJ2-1; CDR3 protein: AIEGGDSYNEQF
V gene: TRBV7-9; J gene: TRBJ2-2; CDR3 protein: ASSPAGGPSTGELF
V gene: TRBV12-3/TRBV12-4; J gene: TRBJ1-2; CDR3 protein: ASSLGGYYGYT
V gene: TRBV20-1; J gene: TRBJ2-7; CDR3 protein: SASSTGTEQY
V gene: TRBV11-2; J gene: TRBJ2-1; CDR3 protein: ASSFFGGSLIGSYNEQF
V gene: TRBV27; J gene: TRBJ2-7; CDR3 protein: ASSLRESSYEQY
V gene: TRBV29-1; J gene: TRBJ2-3; CDR3 protein: SVYFFGGRARVRTDTQY
V gene: TRBV28; J gene: TRBJ2-3; CDR3 protein: ASSFKATRASTDTQY
V gene: TRBV11-2; J gene: TRBJ2-1; CDR3 protein: ASSPSGLAVTPDEQF
V gene: TRBV10-3; J gene: TRBJ2-5; CDR3 protein: ATRTDLEETQY
V gene: TRBV6-2/TRBV6-3; J gene: TRBJ2-3; CDR3 protein: ASERTSTDTQY
V gene: TRBV6-5; J gene: TRBJ2-2; CDR3 protein: ASSYSNLAGVTGELF
V gene: TRBV5-1; J gene: TRBJ2-5; CDR3 protein: ASSLERGLETQY